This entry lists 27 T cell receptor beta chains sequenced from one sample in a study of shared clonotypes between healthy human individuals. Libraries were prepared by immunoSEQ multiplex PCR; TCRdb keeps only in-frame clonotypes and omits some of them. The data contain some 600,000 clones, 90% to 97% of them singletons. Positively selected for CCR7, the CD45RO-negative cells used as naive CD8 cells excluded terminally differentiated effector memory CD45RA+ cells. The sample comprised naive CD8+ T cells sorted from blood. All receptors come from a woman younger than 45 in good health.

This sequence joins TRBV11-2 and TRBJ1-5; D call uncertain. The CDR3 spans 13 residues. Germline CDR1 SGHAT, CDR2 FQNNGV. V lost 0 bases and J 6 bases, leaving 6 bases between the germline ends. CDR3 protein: CASSLDMGQPQHF. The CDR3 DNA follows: TGTGCCAGCAGCTTAGACATGGGTCAGCCCCAGCATTTT.

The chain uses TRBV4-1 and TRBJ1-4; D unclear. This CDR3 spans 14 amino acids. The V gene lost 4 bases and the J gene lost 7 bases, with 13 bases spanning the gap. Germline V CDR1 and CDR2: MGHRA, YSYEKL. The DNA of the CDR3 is TGCGCCAGCAGCCGCCGACGATCCCCTGAAAAACTGTTTTTT. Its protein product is CASSRRRSPEKLFF.

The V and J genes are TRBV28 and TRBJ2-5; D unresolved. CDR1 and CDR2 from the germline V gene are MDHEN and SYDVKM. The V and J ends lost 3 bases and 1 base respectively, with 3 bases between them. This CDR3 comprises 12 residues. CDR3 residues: CASSFAQETQYF. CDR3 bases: TGTGCCAGCAGTTTCGCCCAAGAGACCCAGTACTTC.

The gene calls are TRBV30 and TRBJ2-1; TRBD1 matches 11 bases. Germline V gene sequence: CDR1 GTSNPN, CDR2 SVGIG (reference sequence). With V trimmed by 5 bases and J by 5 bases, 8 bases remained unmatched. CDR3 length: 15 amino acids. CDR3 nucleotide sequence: TGTGCCTGGGACCTTGGACAGGGGGCGAACAATGAGCAGTTCTTC. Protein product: CAWDLGQGANNEQFF.

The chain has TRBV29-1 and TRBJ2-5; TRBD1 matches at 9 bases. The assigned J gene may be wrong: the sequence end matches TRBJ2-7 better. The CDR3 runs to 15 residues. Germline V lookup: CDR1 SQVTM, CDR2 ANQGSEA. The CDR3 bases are TGCAGCGTTGAGGACGGGACAGGGTTCCCCTACGAGCAGTACTTC. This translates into CSVEDGTGFPYEQYF.

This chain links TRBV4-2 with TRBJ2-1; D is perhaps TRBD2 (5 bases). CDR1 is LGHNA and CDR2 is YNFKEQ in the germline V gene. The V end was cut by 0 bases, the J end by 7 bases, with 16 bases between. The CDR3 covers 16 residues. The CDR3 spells CASSQEVGIGGNEQFF. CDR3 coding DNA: TGTGCCAGCAGCCAAGAGGTCGGTATAGGAGGTAATGAGCAGTTCTTC.

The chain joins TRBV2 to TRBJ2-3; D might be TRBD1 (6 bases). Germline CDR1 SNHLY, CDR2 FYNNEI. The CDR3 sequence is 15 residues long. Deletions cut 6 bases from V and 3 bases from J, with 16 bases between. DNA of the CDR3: TGTGCCAGCAGGGTACAGGGTGGGGGTACAGATACGCAGTATTTT. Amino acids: CASRVQGGGTDTQYF. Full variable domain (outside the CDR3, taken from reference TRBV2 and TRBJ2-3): EPEVTQTPSHQVTQMGQEVILRCVPISNHLYFYWYRQILGQKVEFLVSFYNNEISEKSEIFDDQFSVERPDGSNFTLKIRSTKLEDSAMYFCASRVQGGGTDTQYFGPGTRLTVL.

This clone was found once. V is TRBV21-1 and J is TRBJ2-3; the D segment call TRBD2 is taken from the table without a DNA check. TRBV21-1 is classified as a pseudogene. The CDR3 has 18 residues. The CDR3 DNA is TGTGCCAGCAGCCGTCTGAGAAGCGGACGACCGAGCACAGATACGCAGTATTTT. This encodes CASSRLRSGRPSTDTQYF.

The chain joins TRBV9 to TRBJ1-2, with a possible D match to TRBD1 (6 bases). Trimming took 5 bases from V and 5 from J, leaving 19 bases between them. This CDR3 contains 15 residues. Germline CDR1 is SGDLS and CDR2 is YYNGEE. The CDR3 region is CASSDESGTRYGYTF. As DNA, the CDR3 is TGTGCCAGCAGTGATGAATCCGGGACAAGATATGGCTACACCTTC.

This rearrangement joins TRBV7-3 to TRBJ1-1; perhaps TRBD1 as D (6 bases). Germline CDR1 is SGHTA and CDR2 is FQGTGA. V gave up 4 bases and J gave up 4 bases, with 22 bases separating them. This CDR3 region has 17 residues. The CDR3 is CASSSRIWTVWGTEAFF. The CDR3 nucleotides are TGTGCCAGCAGCTCCCGAATTTGGACAGTTTGGGGCACTGAAGCTTTCTTT.

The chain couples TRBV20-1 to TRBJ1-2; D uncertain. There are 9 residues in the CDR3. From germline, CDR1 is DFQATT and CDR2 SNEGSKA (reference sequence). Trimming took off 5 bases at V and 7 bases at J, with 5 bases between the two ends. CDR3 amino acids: CSALSGYTF. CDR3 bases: TGCAGTGCTTTAAGTGGCTACACCTTC.

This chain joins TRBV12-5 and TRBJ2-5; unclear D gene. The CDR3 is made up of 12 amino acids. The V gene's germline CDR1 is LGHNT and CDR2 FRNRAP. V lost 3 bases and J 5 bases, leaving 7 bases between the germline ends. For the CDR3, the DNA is TGTGCTAGTGGTTTCTCCTCGGAGACCCAGTACTTC. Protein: CASGFSSETQYF.

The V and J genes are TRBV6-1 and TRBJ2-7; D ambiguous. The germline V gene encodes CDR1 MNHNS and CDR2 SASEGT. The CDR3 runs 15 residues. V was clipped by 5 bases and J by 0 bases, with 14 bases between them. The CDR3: CASSPLTQTSYEQYF. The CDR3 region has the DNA TGTGCCAGCAGTCCCCTGACGCAAACCTCCTACGAGCAGTACTTC.

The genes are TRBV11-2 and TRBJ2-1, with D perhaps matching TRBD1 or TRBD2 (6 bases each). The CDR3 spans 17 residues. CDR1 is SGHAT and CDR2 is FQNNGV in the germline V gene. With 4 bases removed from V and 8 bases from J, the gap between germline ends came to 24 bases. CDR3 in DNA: TGTGCCAGCAGCTCAGGACTTTTCTTCGGGGGCCGGGATGAGCAGTTCTTC. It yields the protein CASSSGLFFGGRDEQFF.

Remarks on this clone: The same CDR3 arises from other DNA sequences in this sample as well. For the CDR3, the DNA is TGTGCCAGTAGTATAGGATATAGCAATCAGCCCCAGCATTTT. It translates to CASSIGYSNQPQHF. The rearrangement links TRBV19 to TRBJ1-5, with unresolved D. Per the germline V gene, CDR1 is LNHDA and CDR2 is SQIVND (reference sequence). V gave up 1 base and J gave up 0 bases, with 4 bases separating them. This CDR3 has 14 amino acids. Complete variable domain (other parts from reference TRBV19 and TRBJ1-5): DGGITQSPKYLFRKEGQNVTLSCEQNLNHDAMYWYRQDPGQGLRLIYYSQIVNDFQKGDIAEGYSVSREKKESFPLTVTSAQKNPTAFYLCASSIGYSNQPQHFGDGTRLSIL.

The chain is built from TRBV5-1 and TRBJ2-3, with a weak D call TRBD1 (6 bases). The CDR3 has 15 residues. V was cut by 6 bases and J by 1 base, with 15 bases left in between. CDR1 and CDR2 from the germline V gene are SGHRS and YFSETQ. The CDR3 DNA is TGCGCCAGCAACAAACAGGGCCCGCGCACAGATACGCAGTATTTT. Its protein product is CASNKQGPRTDTQYF. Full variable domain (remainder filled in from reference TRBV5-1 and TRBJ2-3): KAGVTQTPRYLIKTRGQQVTLSCSPISGHRSVSWYQQTPGQGLQFLFEYFSETQRNKGNFPGRFSGRQFSNSRSEMNVSTLELGDSALYLCASNKQGPRTDTQYFGPGTRLTVL.

The CDR3 spells CASSLEKGAYEQYF. DNA of the CDR3: TGTGCCAGCAGCTTGGAAAAGGGGGCTTACGAGCAGTACTTC. The rearrangement uses TRBV5-6 and TRBJ2-7; TRBD1 agrees at 7 bases. Germline-derived CDR1 and CDR2 are SGHDT and YYEEEE. This CDR3 is built from 14 residues. V was clipped by 0 bases and J by 4 bases; unmatched bases: 4.

CDR3 amino acids: CASRGPGQGLTDTQYF. CDR3 DNA sequence: TGTGCCAGCAGAGGCCCGGGACAGGGGCTCACAGATACGCAGTATTTT. The chain uses TRBV2 and TRBJ2-3, with TRBD1 matching over 10 bases. The CDR3 extends over 16 amino acids. Germline CDR1 and CDR2: SNHLY and FYNNEI. The junction had 8 bases not matched to a gene; V was cut back by 6 bases and J by 2 bases.

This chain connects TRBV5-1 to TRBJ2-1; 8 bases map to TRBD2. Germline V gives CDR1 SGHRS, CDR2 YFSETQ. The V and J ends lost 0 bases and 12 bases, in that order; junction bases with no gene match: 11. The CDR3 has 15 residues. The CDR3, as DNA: TGCGCCAGCAGCTTGGTTTTTCGGACTAGCTACGGGCAGTTCTTC. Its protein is CASSLVFRTSYGQFF. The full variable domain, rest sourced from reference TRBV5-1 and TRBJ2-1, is KAGVTQTPRYLIKTRGQQVTLSCSPISGHRSVSWYQQTPGQGLQFLFEYFSETQRNKGNFPGRFSGRQFSNSRSEMNVSTLELGDSALYLCASSLVFRTSYGQFFGPGTRLTVL.

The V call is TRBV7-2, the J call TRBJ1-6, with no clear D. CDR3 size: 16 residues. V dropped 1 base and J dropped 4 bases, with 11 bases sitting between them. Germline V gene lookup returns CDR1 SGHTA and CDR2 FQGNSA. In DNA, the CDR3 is TGTGCCAGCAGCTTAGGACTACGGAGATATAATTCACCCCTCCACTTT. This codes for CASSLGLRRYNSPLHF.

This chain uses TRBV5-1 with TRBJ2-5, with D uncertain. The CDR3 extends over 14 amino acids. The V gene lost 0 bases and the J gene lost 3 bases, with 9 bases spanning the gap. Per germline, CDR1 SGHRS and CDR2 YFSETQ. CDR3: CASSLGPEEETQYF. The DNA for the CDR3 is TGCGCCAGCAGCTTGGGTCCAGAAGAAGAGACCCAGTACTTC.

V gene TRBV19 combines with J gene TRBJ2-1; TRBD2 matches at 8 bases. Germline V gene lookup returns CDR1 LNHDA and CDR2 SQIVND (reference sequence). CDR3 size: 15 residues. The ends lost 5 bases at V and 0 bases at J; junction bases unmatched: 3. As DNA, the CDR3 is TGTGCCAGTAGTCCGCTAGCGGGCTCCTACAATGAGCAGTTCTTC. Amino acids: CASSPLAGSYNEQFF.

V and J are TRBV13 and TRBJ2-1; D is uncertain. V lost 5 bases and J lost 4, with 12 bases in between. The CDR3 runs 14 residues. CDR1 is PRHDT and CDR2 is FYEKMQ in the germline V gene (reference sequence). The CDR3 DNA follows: TGTGCCAGCAGCACAAACCTGGGGTACAATGAGCAGTTCTTC. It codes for CASSTNLGYNEQFF.

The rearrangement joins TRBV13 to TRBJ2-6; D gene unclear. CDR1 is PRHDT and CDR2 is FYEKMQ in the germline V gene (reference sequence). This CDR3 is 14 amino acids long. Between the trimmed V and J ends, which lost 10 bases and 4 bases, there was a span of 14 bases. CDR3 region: CATQSGTGANVLTF. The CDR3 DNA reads TGTGCCACCCAGTCTGGAACGGGGGCCAACGTCCTGACTTTC. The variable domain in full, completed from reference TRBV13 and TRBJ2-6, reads AAGVIQSPRHLIKEKRETATLKCYPIPRHDTVYWYQQGPGQDPQFLISFYEKMQSDKGSIPDRFSAQQFSDYHSELNMSSLELGDSALYFCATQSGTGANVLTFGAGSRLTVL.

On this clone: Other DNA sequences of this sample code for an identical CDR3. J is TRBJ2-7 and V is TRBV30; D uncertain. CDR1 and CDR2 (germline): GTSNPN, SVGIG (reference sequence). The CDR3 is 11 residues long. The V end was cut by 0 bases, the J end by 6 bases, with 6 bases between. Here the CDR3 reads CAWSVGLEQYF. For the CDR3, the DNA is TGTGCCTGGAGTGTTGGGCTCGAGCAGTACTTC. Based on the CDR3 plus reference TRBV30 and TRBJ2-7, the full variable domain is SQTIHQWPATLVQPVGSPLSLECTVEGTSNPNLYWYRQAAGRGLQLLFYSVGIGQISSEVPQNLSASRPQDRQFILSSKKLLLSDSGFYLCAWSVGLEQYFGPGTRLTVT.

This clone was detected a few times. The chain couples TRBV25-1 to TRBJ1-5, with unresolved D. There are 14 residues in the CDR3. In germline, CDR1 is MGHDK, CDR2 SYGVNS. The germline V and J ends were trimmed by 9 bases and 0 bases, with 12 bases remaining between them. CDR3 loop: CASGAGASNQPQHF. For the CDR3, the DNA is TGTGCCAGTGGCGCGGGCGCTAGCAATCAGCCCCAGCATTTT.

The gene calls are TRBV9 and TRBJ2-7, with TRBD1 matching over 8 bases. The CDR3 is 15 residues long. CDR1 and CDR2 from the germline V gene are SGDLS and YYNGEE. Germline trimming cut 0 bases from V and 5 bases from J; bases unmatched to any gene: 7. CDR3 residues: CASSVEGQGANEQYF. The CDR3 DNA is TGTGCCAGCAGCGTAGAAGGTCAGGGGGCCAACGAGCAGTACTTC.